This T cell receptor (beta chain) was observed in a study of blood T cell repertoires in COVID-19. The V gene end was trimmed by 0 bases and the J gene end by 5 bases; junction bases not matched to a gene: 3. The CDR3 is made up of 14 amino acids. Germline lookup yields CDR1 SGHNT and CDR2 YYREEE (reference sequence). Original processing methods: For nucleated cells, counts were estimated from reference gene primer amplification. The repertoire was sequenced with immunoSEQ multiplex PCR; TCRdb's copy has only in-frame clones and lacks some. V and J calls and clone size are those listed in that table; D and trimming were worked out from the DNA. The sample contains about 340,000 clones, under 95% of which appear only once.

The origin of this receptor is a woman in her twenties or thirties who had recovered from COVID-19. This chain connects TRBV5-4 to TRBJ2-7, with 9 bases aligning to TRBD1. The sequencing sample was made of PBMCs or T cells enriched from blood (not recorded which). The CDR3 nucleotides are TGTGCCAGCAGCTTGGAACAGGGGGCCAACGAGCAGTACTTC. Protein product: CASSLEQGANEQYF. The full variable domain, rest sourced from reference TRBV5-4 and TRBJ2-7, is ETGVTQSPTHLIKTRGQQVTLRCSSQSGHNTVSWYQQALGQGPQFIFQYYREEENGRGNFPPRFSGLQFPNYSSELNVNALELDDSALYLCASSLEQGANEQYFGPGTRLTVT.